This passage covers 24 T cell receptor beta chains from one sample sequenced in a study of blood T cell repertoires in COVID-19. Profiled with immunoSEQ multiplex PCR; TCRdb holds only in-frame clones, not every one. Among about 220,000 clones listed, 82% were seen once. The sequenced sample consisted of peripheral blood. These receptors were obtained from a woman in her 70s with COVID-19, enrolled during active disease.

J is TRBJ2-1 and V is TRBV7-3, with TRBD1 identical over 9 bases. Germline V CDR1 and CDR2: SGHTA, FQGTGA. This CDR3 contains 17 residues. The V gene end was trimmed by 0 bases and the J gene end by 3 bases; junction bases not matched to a gene: 6. CDR3 in amino acids: CASSLTGRTGVYNEQFF. The CDR3, as DNA: TGTGCCAGCAGCTTAACGGGTCGGACAGGGGTCTACAATGAGCAGTTCTTC.

With respect to this clone: Other DNA sequences in the same sample also yield this CDR3. The V and J genes are TRBV5-1 and TRBJ2-7, with 8 nucleotides matching TRBD2. The V and J ends lost 0 bases and 6 bases, in that order; junction bases with no gene match: 5. Germline loops: CDR1 SGHRS, CDR2 YFSETQ. There are 14 residues in the CDR3. Here the CDR3 DNA reads TGCGCCAGCAGCTTGGGAAGCGGGAGCGGCGAGCAGTACTTC. It specifies CASSLGSGSGEQYF. The full variable domain, completed using reference TRBV5-1 and TRBJ2-7, is KAGVTQTPRYLIKTRGQQVTLSCSPISGHRSVSWYQQTPGQGLQFLFEYFSETQRNKGNFPGRFSGRQFSNSRSEMNVSTLELGDSALYLCASSLGSGSGEQYFGPGTRLTVT.

This chain links TRBV7-9 with TRBJ2-1, with 8 bases lining up with TRBD2. This CDR3 contains 14 residues. Germline lookup yields CDR1 SEHNR and CDR2 FQNEAQ (reference sequence). J lost 3 bases, V lost 4 bases, and 2 bases had no gene match. This CDR3 is CASSSGGLYNEQFF. CDR3 bases: TGTGCCAGCAGCTCGGGAGGGCTCTACAATGAGCAGTTCTTC.

The rearrangement links TRBV10-3 to TRBJ2-7; no firm D call. Germline CDR1 and CDR2: ENHRY and SYGVKD. This CDR3 spans 13 amino acids. With 2 bases removed from V and 0 bases from J, the gap between germline ends came to 5 bases. The CDR3 DNA is TGTGCCATCAGTGAGGCCGGCTCCTACGAGCAGTACTTC. Protein: CAISEAGSYEQYF.

V usage is TRBV7-3 and J usage is TRBJ1-2; D is unclear. Germline CDR1 SGHTA, CDR2 FQGTGA. The CDR3 has 15 residues. V lost 5 bases and J lost 5, with 18 bases in between. CDR3 in amino acids: CASSPFGGGNYGYTF. In DNA, the CDR3 is TGTGCCAGCAGCCCTTTCGGAGGAGGGAATTATGGCTACACCTTC.

The V call is TRBV11-2, the J call TRBJ1-1; possible D gene TRBD1, 5 bases. The V gene lost 2 bases and the J gene lost 1 base, with 11 bases spanning the gap. Germline CDR1 and CDR2: SGHAT and FQNNGV. CDR3 length: 15 amino acids. The CDR3 loop is CASSLSRGGNTEAFF. Here the CDR3 DNA reads TGTGCCAGCAGCTTATCCCGGGGGGGGAACACTGAAGCTTTCTTT.

The genes are TRBV6-6 and TRBJ1-1; 8 bases are shared with TRBD1. The V segment lost 5 bases and the J segment 5 bases; nucleotides outside the gene matches: 4. This CDR3 has 13 residues. In germline, CDR1 is MNHNY, CDR2 SVGAGI (reference sequence). In DNA, the CDR3 is TGTGCCAGCAGTAAGGGACAGGAGACTGAAGCTTTCTTT. This translates into CASSKGQETEAFF.

V usage is TRBV30 and J usage is TRBJ2-2; 9 bases fit TRBD2. This CDR3 contains 16 residues. V lost 4 bases to trimming and J lost 4 bases; unmatched junction nucleotides: 10. From germline, CDR1 is GTSNPN and CDR2 SVGIG (reference sequence). The CDR3 DNA is TGTGCCTGGAAGGTAGGCGCGGGAGGGCCCACCGGGGAGCTGTTTTTT. Translating gives CAWKVGAGGPTGELFF.

This clone has just a few counts. The rearrangement links TRBV24-1 to TRBJ1-1; 7 nucleotides match TRBD1. Germline V gene lookup returns CDR1 KGHDR and CDR2 SFDVKD. This CDR3 spans 15 amino acids. Unmatched junction bases numbered 12, after V lost 4 bases and J lost 8 bases. The CDR3 sequence: CATSDLDPGDREAFF. In nucleotides, the CDR3 is TGTGCCACCAGTGACCTAGACCCCGGGGACAGAGAAGCTTTCTTT.

V usage is TRBV28 and J usage is TRBJ1-1; no clear D. Trimming left V 6 bases short and J 7 bases short, with 21 bases between. Germline assignment: CDR1 MDHEN and CDR2 SYDVKM. The length of the CDR3 is 15 residues. The CDR3 nucleotides are TGTGCCAGCAGCTCCCCGGCGGCCAGTCGCCTTGAAGCTTTCTTT. It encodes CASSSPAASRLEAFF.

V gene TRBV29-1 combines with J gene TRBJ1-2; 9 nucleotides agree with TRBD1. CDR1 SQVTM and CDR2 ANQGSEA come from the germline V gene. The junction had 9 bases not matched to a gene; V was cut back by 6 bases and J by 10 bases. The CDR3 totals 12 residues. The CDR3 is CSVVGGQGAYTF. The CDR3 DNA reads as TGCAGCGTCGTGGGGGGACAGGGTGCCTACACCTTC.

This clone was found once. The chain employs TRBV10-3 and TRBJ1-1; 7 bases fit TRBD1. Germline CDR1 ENHRY, CDR2 SYGVKD. V shed 4 bases and J 1 base; nucleotides not matched to a gene: 9. The CDR3 is 16 residues long. The CDR3 bases are TGTGCCATCAGTGGGACAGGCGGCCGGTGGAACACTGAAGCTTTCTTT. Protein: CAISGTGGRWNTEAFF.

The chain is built from TRBV29-1 and TRBJ2-5; D is possibly TRBD2 (6 bases). The CDR3 covers 14 residues. V was cut by 4 bases and J by 4 bases, with 16 bases left in between. CDR1 and CDR2 (germline): SQVTM, ANQGSEA. The CDR3 DNA is TGCAGCGTTGCCATTCAGGTAGCGGCAGAGACCCAGTACTTC. It yields the protein CSVAIQVAAETQYF.

This chain joins TRBV7-9 and TRBJ1-1; TRBD1 matches 9 bases. The CDR3 spans 15 residues. CDR1 is SEHNR and CDR2 is FQNEAQ in the germline V gene (reference sequence). Trimming cost V 6 bases and J 1 base; bases outside gene matches: 6. DNA for the CDR3: TGTGCCAGCAGAACAAGACAGGGGGGGAACACTGAAGCTTTCTTT. Protein product: CASRTRQGGNTEAFF.

The gene calls are TRBV10-3 and TRBJ2-7; D might be TRBD1 (5 bases). Germline CDR1 ENHRY, CDR2 SYGVKD. The CDR3 has 15 amino acids. V was cut by 6 bases and J by 3 bases, with 18 bases left in between. CDR3 in amino acids: CAIRETTGAFYEQYF. The CDR3 DNA follows: TGTGCCATCAGGGAGACCACAGGAGCCTTCTACGAGCAGTACTTC.

V usage is TRBV4-1 and J usage is TRBJ1-2; TRBD1 matches 9 bases. The V and J ends lost 1 base and 8 bases, in that order; junction bases with no gene match: 8. The CDR3 totals 15 residues. Germline V gene data show CDR1 as MGHRA and CDR2 as YSYEKL. CDR3 nucleotide sequence: TGCGCCAGCAGCCAAGCAATACAGGGGGCACGGGGCTACACCTTC. It yields the protein CASSQAIQGARGYTF.

This chain joins TRBV24-1 and TRBJ1-2; D is unresolved. From germline, CDR1 is KGHDR and CDR2 SFDVKD. The CDR3 is 13 amino acids. V gave up 5 bases and J gave up 4 bases, with 10 bases separating them. The CDR3 bases are TGTGCCACCAGTGGTCAGGACTTCTATGGCTACACCTTC. Its protein is CATSGQDFYGYTF.

The genes are TRBV6-2 or TRBV6-3 and TRBJ2-3; 9 nucleotides line up with TRBD1. Per germline, CDR1 MNHEY and CDR2 SVGEGT. V was clipped by 0 bases and J by 0 bases; unmatched bases: 10. There are 19 residues in the CDR3. Here the CDR3 reads CASSYSSTGGMRSTDTQYF. CDR3 in DNA: TGTGCCAGCAGTTACTCGAGTACAGGGGGCATGAGGAGCACAGATACGCAGTATTTT.

The rearrangement joins TRBV5-1 to TRBJ1-2; no reliable D call. V dropped 5 bases and J dropped 5 bases, with 16 bases sitting between them. Germline values: CDR1 SGHRS, CDR2 YFSETQ. The CDR3 length is 14 residues. CDR3 region: CASRVGGSDYGYTF. Here the CDR3 DNA reads TGCGCCAGCAGGGTCGGTGGCAGCGATTATGGCTACACCTTC.

The chain couples TRBV11-2 to TRBJ1-6; D uncertain. The germline V and J ends were trimmed by 5 bases and 10 bases, with 6 bases remaining between them. The CDR3 consists of 11 residues. Germline V gene data show CDR1 as SGHAT and CDR2 as FQNNGV. The CDR3 here is CASSAGSPLHF. As DNA, the CDR3 is TGTGCCAGCAGCGCGGGCTCACCCCTCCACTTT.

Turning to this clone: Other DNA sequences within the sample encode an identical CDR3. This chain uses TRBV28 with TRBJ1-3; TRBD1 agrees at 7 bases. V was pared by 5 bases and J by 0 bases, with 4 bases of the junction left unmatched. The length of the CDR3 is 15 residues. Germline V lookup: CDR1 MDHEN, CDR2 SYDVKM. The CDR3 reads CASSLGQISGNTIYF. The DNA of the CDR3 is TGTGCCAGCAGTCTGGGACAGATCTCTGGAAACACCATATATTTT.

The chain links TRBV6-6 to TRBJ1-2, with D unresolved. Germline-derived CDR1 and CDR2 are MNHNY and SVGAGI (reference sequence). V dropped 5 bases and J dropped 5 bases, with 9 bases sitting between them. The CDR3 loop spans 12 amino acids. CDR3 coding DNA: TGTGCCAGCAGTGACAAGAGTTATGGCTACACCTTC. Translation gives CASSDKSYGYTF.

The chain uses TRBV28 and TRBJ1-1; D uncertain. The CDR3 length is 16 residues. Deletions cut 6 bases from V and 7 bases from J, with 24 bases between. Per the germline V gene, CDR1 is MDHEN and CDR2 is SYDVKM. CDR3 residues: CASSPEARSLEHEAFF. CDR3 in DNA: TGTGCCAGCAGCCCTGAGGCAAGGTCCCTTGAACATGAAGCTTTCTTT.

The rearrangement joins TRBV10-3 to TRBJ1-5; tentative D call: TRBD1 (6 bases). Deletions cut 3 bases from V and 5 bases from J, with 20 bases between. The germline gives CDR1 ENHRY, CDR2 SYGVKD. This CDR3 spans 17 amino acids. The CDR3 reads CAISDPHRVGDDQPQHF. The CDR3 coding sequence is TGTGCCATCAGTGACCCCCACAGGGTAGGGGATGATCAGCCCCAGCATTTT.